This T cell receptor beta chain was profiled in a study of blood T cells in healthy people across ages. Many counts were recorded for this clonotype. The study drew donors from healthy Caucasian individuals in Russia aged about 6 to 90. Per individual sample, total RNA of at least 5 micrograms was extracted. Using a J-beta primer mix together with a sample-barcoded 5' primer, a second PCR was run for roughly 6 to 11 cycles. TCRdb used MiXCR to reprocess the 5' RACE reads, holding one entry per CDR3 protein. This sample has around 1,100,000 distinct CDR3 sequences, with around two fifths found just once. Germline-derived CDR1 and CDR2 are SQVTM and ANQGSEA. CDR3 length equals 12 residues.

V and J are TRBV29-1 and TRBJ1-2; no reliable D call. This clonotype was sampled from a man aged 18 to 29 in good health. Source material: blood. The CDR3 is CTSSDQAPGYTF. The DNA for the CDR3 is TGCACCTCCTCAGATCAGGCGCCTGGCTACACCTTC.